This entry lists 8 T cell receptor beta chains sequenced from one sample in a study of cytomegalovirus exposure and HLA in healthy donors. The PCR used 60 Vbeta and 13 Jbeta primers. The method was immunoSEQ multiplex PCR; TCRdb's version includes in-frame clones alone and lacks a portion of them. The table records 55,000 to 70,000 clones, about 63% of them present only once. The specimen sequenced was PBMCs. Source of these receptors: a middle-aged man in good health and CMV-seropositive.

V usage is TRBV7-9 and J usage is TRBJ2-5, with D perhaps TRBD2 (6 bases). The DNA end is a closer match to TRBJ2-7, so the J assignment may be wrong. Germline assignment: CDR1 SEHNR and CDR2 FQNEAQ (reference sequence). The CDR3 is 17 residues long. CDR3 sequence (DNA): TGTGCCAGCAGCTTAAAAGGAGCGGGCATTACCTCCTACGAGCAGTACTTC. It is translated as CASSLKGAGITSYEQYF.

The J gene is TRBJ2-5, the V gene TRBV7-9; 8 bases map to TRBD2. The V gene's germline CDR1 is SEHNR and CDR2 FQNEAQ (reference sequence). The CDR3 is made up of 16 amino acids. The trim removed 5 bases at V and 4 bases at J, leaving 12 bases unmatched. This chain's CDR3 is CASSSPGLGAVETQYF. The CDR3 DNA sequence: TGTGCCAGCAGCAGCCCGGGACTAGGGGCGGTAGAGACCCAGTACTTC.

The V call is TRBV5-6, the J call TRBJ2-7, with TRBD1 matching 11 bases. The V gene end was trimmed by 1 base and the J gene end by 2 bases; junction bases not matched to a gene: 2. The CDR3 length is 15 residues. CDR1 is SGHDT and CDR2 is YYEEEE in the germline V gene. The CDR3 DNA is TGTGCCAGCAGCTTGTGGACAGGGGGCCCCTACGAGCAGTACTTC. This encodes CASSLWTGGPYEQYF.

V and J are TRBV7-8 and TRBJ2-3, with 9 bases matching TRBD2. CDR3 size: 16 residues. V lost 1 base, J lost 6 bases, and 8 bases stayed unmatched. CDR1 is SGHVS, CDR2 FQNEAQ, per germline. Written as DNA, the CDR3 is TGTGCCAGCAGCTTAGTTCTAGCGGGGTCGCTGGATACGCAGTATTTT. It is translated as CASSLVLAGSLDTQYF.

The chain links TRBV18 to TRBJ2-1, with 9 bases lining up with TRBD2. CDR3 size: 19 residues. Trimming cost V 0 bases and J 0 bases; bases outside gene matches: 9. Germline lookup yields CDR1 KGHSH and CDR2 LQKENI. The CDR3 sequence is CASSPPGQISGSSYNEQFF. For the CDR3, the DNA is TGTGCCAGCTCACCACCGGGACAGATTAGCGGGAGCTCCTACAATGAGCAGTTCTTC.

This clone was observed a handful of times. CDR3 amino acids: CAWSVTQGGSPLHF. CDR3 coding DNA: TGTGCCTGGAGTGTAACTCAGGGTGGGTCACCCCTCCACTTT. The chain is built from TRBV30 and TRBJ1-6, with D perhaps matching TRBD1 (5 bases). CDR1 is GTSNPN, CDR2 SVGIG, per germline (reference sequence). V shed 0 bases and J shed 10 bases, with 13 bases lying between them. The CDR3 runs 14 residues.

In this sample, this clone turned up a few times. The rearrangement uses TRBV10-3 and TRBJ2-1; TRBD2 agrees at 7 bases. From germline, CDR1 is ENHRY and CDR2 SYGVKD. This CDR3 is built from 17 residues. The V segment lost 4 bases and the J segment 3 bases; nucleotides outside the gene matches: 12. The CDR3 bases are TGTGCCATCAGTGTGGGCGGGAGTAGTTCAGGCTACAATGAGCAGTTCTTC. This codes for CAISVGGSSSGYNEQFF.

This clone was detected only a few times. This chain joins TRBV15 and TRBJ1-3, with D unclear. Trimming cost V 3 bases and J 8 bases, with 11 bases left between them. The CDR3 runs to 13 residues. In germline, CDR1 is LNHNV, CDR2 YYDKDF (reference sequence). The CDR3 loop reads CATSRGAADTIYF. Here the CDR3 DNA reads TGTGCCACCAGCAGGGGCGCCGCCGACACCATATATTTT.